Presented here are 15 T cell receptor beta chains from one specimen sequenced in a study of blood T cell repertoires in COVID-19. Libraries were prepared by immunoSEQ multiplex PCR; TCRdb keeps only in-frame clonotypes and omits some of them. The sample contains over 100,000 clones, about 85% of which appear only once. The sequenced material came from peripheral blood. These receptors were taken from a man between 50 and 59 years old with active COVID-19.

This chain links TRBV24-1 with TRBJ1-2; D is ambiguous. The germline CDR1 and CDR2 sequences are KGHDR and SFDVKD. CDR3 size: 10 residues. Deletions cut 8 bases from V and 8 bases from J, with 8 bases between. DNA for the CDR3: TGTGCCACCAATACGAGGGGCTACACCTTC. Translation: CATNTRGYTF.

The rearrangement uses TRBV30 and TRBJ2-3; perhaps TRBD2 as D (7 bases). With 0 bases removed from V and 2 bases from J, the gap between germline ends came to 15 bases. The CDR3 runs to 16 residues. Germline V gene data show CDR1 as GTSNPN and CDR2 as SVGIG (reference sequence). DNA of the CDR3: TGTGCCTGGAGTGTACAAAGAGGGGGGGCCACAGATACGCAGTATTTT. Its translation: CAWSVQRGGATDTQYF.

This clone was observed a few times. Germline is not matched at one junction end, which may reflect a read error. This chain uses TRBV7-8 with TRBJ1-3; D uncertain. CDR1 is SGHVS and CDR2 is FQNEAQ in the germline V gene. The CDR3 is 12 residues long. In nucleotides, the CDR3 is TGTGCCTGCAGAGCCTCTGGAAACACCATATATTTT. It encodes CACRASGNTIYF.

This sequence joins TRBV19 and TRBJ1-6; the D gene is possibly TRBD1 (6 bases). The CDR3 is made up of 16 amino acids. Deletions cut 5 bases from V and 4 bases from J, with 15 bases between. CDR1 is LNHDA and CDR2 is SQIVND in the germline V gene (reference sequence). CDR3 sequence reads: CASSEGTQFYNSPLHF. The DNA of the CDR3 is TGTGCCAGTAGTGAAGGGACACAGTTTTATAATTCACCCCTCCACTTT.

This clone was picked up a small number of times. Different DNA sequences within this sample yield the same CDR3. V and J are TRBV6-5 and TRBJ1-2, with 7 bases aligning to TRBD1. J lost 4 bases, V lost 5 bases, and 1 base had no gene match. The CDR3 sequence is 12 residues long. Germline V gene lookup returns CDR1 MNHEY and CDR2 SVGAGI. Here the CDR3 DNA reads TGTGCCAGCAGTCGACAGGGCTATGGCTACACCTTC. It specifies CASSRQGYGYTF.

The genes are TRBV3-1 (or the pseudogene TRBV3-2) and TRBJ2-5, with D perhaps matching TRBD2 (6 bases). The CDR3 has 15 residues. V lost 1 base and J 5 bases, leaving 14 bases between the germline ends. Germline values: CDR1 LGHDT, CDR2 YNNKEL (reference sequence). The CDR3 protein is CASSQGLGGWETQYF. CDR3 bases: TGTGCCAGCAGCCAAGGACTTGGGGGGTGGGAGACCCAGTACTTC.

CDR3 residues: CASSPGQGGMNTEAFF. CDR3 coding DNA: TGTGCCAGTAGTCCTGGACAGGGCGGAATGAACACTGAAGCTTTCTTT. The V call is TRBV19, the J call TRBJ1-1; 8 bases map to TRBD1. The CDR3 extends over 16 amino acids. V lost 5 bases and J lost 0; bases outside the gene matches: 8. The germline V gene encodes CDR1 LNHDA and CDR2 SQIVND (reference sequence).

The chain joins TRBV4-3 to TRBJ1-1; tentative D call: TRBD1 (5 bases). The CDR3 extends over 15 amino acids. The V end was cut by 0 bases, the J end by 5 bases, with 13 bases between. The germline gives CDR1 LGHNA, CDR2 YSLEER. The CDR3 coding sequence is TGCGCCAGCAGCCAAGACGGCAGGGAAGGAACTGAAGCTTTCTTT. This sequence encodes CASSQDGREGTEAFF.

Here the CDR3 reads CASSPGLAGADTQYF. The CDR3, as DNA: TGCGCCAGCAGCCCCGGACTAGCGGGGGCAGATACGCAGTATTTT. The chain is built from TRBV5-1 and TRBJ2-3, with 13 nucleotides matching TRBD2. This CDR3 contains 15 residues. Germline V gene lookup returns CDR1 SGHRS and CDR2 YFSETQ. After removal of 4 bases from V and 4 bases from J, the junction contained 3 bases not matched to a gene.

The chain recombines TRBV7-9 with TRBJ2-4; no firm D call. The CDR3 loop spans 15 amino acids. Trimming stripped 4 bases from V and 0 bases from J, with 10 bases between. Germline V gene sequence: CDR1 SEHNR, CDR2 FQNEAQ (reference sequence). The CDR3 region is CASSSTELAKNIQYF. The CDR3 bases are TGTGCCAGCAGCTCAACCGAACTAGCCAAAAACATTCAGTACTTC.

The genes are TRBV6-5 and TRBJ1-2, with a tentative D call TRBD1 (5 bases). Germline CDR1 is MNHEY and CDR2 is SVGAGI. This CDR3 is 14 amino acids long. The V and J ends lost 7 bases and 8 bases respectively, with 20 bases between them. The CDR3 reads CASTPGEDGGGYTF. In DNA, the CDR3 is TGTGCCAGCACCCCGGGGGAGGATGGCGGCGGCTACACCTTC.

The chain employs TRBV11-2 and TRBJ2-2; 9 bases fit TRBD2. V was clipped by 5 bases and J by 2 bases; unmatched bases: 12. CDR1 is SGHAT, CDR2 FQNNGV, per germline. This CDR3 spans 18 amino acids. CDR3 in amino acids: CASSPLWRAGGNTGELFF. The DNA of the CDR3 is TGTGCCAGCAGCCCCCTGTGGAGAGCGGGGGGAAACACCGGGGAGCTGTTTTTT.

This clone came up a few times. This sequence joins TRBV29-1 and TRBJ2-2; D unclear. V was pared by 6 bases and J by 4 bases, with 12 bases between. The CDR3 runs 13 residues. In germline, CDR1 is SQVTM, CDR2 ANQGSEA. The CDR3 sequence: CSVPPSSTGELFF. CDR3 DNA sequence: TGCAGCGTGCCACCCTCGAGCACCGGGGAGCTGTTTTTT.

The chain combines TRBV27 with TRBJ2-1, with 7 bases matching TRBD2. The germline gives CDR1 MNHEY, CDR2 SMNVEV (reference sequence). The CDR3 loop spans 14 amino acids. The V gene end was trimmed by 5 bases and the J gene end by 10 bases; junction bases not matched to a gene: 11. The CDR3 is CASSVGTTSKEQFF. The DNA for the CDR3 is TGTGCCAGCAGTGTAGGGACTACTAGTAAGGAGCAGTTCTTC.

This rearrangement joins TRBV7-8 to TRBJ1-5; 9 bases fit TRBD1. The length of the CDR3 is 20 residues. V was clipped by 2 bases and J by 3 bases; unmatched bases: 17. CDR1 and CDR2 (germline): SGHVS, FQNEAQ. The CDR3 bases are TGTGCCAGCAGCTTAATCTGGACAGGGGCTTCCCCCATTTCCAATCAGCCCCAGCATTTT. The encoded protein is CASSLIWTGASPISNQPQHF.